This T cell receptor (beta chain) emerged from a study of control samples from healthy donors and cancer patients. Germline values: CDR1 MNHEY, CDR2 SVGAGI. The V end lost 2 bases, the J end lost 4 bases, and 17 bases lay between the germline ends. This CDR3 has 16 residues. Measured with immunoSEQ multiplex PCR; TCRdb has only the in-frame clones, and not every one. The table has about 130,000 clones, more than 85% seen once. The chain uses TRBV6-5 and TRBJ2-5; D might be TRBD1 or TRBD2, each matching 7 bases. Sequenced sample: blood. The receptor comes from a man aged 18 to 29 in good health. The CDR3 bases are TGTGCCAGCAGTTACCTGGGAGGGGGCCGAGGAGAGACCCAGTACTTC. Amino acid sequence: CASSYLGGGRGETQYF.